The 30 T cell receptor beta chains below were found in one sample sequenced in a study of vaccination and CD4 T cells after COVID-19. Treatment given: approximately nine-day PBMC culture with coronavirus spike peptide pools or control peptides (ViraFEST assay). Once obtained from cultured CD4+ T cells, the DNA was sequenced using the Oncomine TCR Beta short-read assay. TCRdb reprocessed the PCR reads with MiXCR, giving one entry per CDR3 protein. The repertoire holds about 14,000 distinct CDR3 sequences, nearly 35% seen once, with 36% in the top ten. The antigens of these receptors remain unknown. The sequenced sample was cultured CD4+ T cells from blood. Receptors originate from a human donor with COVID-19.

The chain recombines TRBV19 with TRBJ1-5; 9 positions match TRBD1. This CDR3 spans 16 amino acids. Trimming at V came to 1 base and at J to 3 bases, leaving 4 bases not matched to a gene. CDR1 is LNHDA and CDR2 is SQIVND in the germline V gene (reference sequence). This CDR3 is CASSIVRTGDNQPQHF. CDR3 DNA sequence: TGTGCCAGTAGTATAGTAAGGACAGGGGACAATCAGCCCCAGCATTTT.

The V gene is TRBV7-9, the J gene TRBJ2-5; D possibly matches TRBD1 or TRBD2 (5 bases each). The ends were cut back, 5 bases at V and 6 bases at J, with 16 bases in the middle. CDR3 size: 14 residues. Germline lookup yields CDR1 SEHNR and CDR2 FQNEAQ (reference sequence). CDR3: CASSRAGDVKTQYF. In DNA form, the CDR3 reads TGTGCCAGCAGCCGGGCCGGGGACGTGAAGACCCAGTACTTC.

CDR3 bases: TGTGCCAGCAGCTTATGGGGCTACGAGCAGTACTTC. Residues: CASSLWGYEQYF. This chain connects TRBV11-2 to TRBJ2-7; D not resolved. V dropped 2 bases and J dropped 3 bases, with 5 bases sitting between them. Germline V gene data show CDR1 as SGHAT and CDR2 as FQNNGV. The CDR3 has 12 amino acids.

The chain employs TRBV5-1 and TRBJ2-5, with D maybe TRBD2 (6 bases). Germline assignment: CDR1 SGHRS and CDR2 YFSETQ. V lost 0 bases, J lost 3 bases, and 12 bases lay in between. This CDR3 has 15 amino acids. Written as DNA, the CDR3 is TGCGCCAGCAGCTTGGGTCTCGCGGGGAAAGAGACCCAGTACTTC. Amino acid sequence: CASSLGLAGKETQYF.

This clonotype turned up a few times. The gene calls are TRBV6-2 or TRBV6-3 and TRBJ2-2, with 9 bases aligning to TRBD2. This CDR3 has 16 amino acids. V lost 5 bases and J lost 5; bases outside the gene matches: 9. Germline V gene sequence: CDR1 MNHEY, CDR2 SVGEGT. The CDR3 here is CASSTPGRGGTGELFF. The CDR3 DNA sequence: TGTGCCAGCAGTACCCCAGGGCGGGGGGGTACCGGGGAGCTGTTTTTT.

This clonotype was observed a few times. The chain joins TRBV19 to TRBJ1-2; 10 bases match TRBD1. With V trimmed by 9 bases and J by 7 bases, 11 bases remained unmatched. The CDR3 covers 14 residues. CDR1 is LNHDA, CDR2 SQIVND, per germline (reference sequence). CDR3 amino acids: CASCLRTGGSGYTF. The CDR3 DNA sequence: TGTGCCAGCTGTTTAAGGACAGGGGGTTCTGGCTACACCTTC.

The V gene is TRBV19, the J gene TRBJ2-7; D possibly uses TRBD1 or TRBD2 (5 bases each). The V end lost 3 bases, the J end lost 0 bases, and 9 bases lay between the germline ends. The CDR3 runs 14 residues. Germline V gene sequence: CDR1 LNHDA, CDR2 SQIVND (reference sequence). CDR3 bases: TGTGCCAGTAGTATGGGGACCGCCTCCTACGAGCAGTACTTC. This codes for CASSMGTASYEQYF.

CDR3 bases: TGTGCCAGCTCACCAGGACAGGTAGACAATTCACCCCTCCACTTT. This codes for CASSPGQVDNSPLHF. The chain employs TRBV18 and TRBJ1-6; TRBD1 aligns across 7 bases. Germline values: CDR1 KGHSH, CDR2 LQKENI. Trimming cost V 2 bases and J 7 bases; bases outside gene matches: 5. CDR3 size: 15 residues.

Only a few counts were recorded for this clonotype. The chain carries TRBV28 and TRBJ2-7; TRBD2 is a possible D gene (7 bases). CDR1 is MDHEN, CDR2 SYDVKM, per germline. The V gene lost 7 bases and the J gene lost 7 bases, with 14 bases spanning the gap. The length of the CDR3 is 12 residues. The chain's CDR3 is CASTQGRGEQYF. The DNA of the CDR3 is TGTGCCAGCACTCAGGGGCGGGGGGAGCAGTACTTC.

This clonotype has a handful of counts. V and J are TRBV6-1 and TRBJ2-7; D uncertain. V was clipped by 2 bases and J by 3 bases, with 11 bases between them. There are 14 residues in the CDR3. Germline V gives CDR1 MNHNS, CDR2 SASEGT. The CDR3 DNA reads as TGTGCCAGCAGTGAATTTTTTGACGGCTACGAGCAGTACTTC. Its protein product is CASSEFFDGYEQYF.

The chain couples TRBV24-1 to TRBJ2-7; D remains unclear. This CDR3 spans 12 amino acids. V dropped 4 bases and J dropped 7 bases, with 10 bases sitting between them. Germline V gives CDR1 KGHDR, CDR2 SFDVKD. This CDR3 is CATSDPTGEQYF. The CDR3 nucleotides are TGTGCCACCAGTGACCCCACGGGTGAGCAGTACTTC.

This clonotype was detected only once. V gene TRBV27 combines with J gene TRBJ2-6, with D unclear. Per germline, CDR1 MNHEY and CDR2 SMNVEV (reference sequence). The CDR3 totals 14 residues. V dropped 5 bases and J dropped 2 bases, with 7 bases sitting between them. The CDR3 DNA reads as TGTGCCAGCAGTAGTGGGACTGGGGCCAACGTCCTGACTTTC. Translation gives CASSSGTGANVLTF. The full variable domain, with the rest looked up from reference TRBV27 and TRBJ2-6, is EAQVTQNPRYLITVTGKKLTVTCSQNMNHEYMSWYRQDPGLGLRQIYYSMNVEVTDKGDVPEGYKVSRKEKRNFPLILESPSPNQTSLYFCASSSGTGANVLTFGAGSRLTVL.

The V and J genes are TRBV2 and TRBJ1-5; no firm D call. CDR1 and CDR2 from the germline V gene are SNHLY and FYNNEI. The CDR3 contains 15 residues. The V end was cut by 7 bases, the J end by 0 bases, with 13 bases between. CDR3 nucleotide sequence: TGTGCCAGCAAACTATCGGAGTATAGCAATCAGCCCCAGCATTTT. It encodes CASKLSEYSNQPQHF.

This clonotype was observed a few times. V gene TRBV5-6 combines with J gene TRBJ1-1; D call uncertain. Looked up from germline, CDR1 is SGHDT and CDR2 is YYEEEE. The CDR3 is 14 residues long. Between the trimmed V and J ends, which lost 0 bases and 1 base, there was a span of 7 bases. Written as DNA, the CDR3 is TGTGCCAGCAGCTTGGTGCGGCAGAACACTGAAGCTTTCTTT. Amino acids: CASSLVRQNTEAFF.

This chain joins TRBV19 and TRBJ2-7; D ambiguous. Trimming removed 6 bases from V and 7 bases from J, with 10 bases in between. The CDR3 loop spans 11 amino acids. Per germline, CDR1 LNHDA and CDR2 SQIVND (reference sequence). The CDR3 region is CASSFGAEQYF. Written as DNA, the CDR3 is TGTGCCAGTAGCTTCGGTGCGGAGCAGTACTTC.

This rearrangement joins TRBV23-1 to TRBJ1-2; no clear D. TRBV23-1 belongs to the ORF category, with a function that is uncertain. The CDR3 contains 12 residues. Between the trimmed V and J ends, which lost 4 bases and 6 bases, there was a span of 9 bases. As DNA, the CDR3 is TGCGCCAGCAGTCCTTGTCAGAATGGCTACACCTTC. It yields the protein CASSPCQNGYTF.

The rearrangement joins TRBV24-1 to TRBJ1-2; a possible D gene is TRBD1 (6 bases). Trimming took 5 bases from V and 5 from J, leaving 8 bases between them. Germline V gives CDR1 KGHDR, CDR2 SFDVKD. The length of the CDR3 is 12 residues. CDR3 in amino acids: CATSATGYGYTF. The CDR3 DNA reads TGTGCCACCAGTGCAACAGGGTATGGCTACACCTTC.

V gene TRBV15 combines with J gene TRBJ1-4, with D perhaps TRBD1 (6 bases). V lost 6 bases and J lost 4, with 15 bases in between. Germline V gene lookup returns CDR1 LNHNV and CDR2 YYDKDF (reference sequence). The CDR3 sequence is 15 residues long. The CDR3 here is CATRASQGFNEKLFF. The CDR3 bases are TGTGCCACCAGGGCAAGTCAGGGGTTTAATGAAAAACTGTTTTTT.

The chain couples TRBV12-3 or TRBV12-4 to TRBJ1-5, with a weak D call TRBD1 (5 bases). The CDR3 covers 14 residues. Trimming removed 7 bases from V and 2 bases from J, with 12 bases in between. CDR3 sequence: CASTSTGGNQPQHF. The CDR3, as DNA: TGTGCCAGCACCTCCACGGGGGGCAATCAGCCCCAGCATTTT.

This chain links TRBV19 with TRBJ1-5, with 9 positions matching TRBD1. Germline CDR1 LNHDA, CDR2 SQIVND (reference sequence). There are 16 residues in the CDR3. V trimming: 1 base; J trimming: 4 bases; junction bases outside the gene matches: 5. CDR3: CASSIASGTGNQPQHF. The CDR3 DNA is TGTGCCAGTAGTATAGCCTCCGGGACAGGGAATCAGCCCCAGCATTTT.

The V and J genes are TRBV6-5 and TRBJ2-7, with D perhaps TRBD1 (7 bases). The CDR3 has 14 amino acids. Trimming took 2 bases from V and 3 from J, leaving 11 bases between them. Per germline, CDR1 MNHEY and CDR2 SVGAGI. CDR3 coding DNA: TGTGCCAGCAGTTACGCCCAGGGGGGCTACGAGCAGTACTTC. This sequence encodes CASSYAQGGYEQYF.

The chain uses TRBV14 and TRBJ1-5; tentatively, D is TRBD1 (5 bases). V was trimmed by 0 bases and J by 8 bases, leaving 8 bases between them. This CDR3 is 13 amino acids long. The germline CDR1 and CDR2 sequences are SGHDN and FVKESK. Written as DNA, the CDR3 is TGTGCCAGCAGCCAAGATCGCAGGGAGCCCCAGCATTTT. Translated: CASSQDRREPQHF.

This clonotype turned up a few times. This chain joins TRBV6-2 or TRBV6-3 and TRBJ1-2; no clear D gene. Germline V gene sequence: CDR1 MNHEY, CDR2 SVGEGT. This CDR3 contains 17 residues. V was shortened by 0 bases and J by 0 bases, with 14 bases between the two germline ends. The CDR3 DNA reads TGTGCCAGCAGTTACTCGATTTCGACCGGAGCTAACTATGGCTACACCTTC. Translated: CASSYSISTGANYGYTF.

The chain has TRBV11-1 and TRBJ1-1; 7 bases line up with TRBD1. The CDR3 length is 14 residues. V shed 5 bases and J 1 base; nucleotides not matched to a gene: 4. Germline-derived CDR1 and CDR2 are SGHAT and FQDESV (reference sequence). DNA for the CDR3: TGTGCCAGCAGCAGGGGACAGAGGAACACTGAAGCTTTCTTT. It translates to CASSRGQRNTEAFF.

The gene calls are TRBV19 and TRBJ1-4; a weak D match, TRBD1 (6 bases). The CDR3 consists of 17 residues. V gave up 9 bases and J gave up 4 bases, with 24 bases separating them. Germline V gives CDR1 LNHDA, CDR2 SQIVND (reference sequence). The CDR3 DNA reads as TGTGCCAGCCAGCCCAGGACAGATATAACCCATAATGAAAAACTGTTTTTT. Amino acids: CASQPRTDITHNEKLFF.

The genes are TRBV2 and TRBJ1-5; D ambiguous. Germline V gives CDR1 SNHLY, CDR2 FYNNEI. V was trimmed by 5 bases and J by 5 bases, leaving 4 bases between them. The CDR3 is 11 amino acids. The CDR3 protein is CASSTDQPQHF. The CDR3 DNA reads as TGTGCCAGCAGTACGGATCAGCCCCAGCATTTT.

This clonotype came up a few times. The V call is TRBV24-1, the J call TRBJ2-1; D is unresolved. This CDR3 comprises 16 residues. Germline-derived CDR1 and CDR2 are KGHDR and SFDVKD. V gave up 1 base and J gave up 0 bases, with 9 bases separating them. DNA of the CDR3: TGTGCCACCAGTGATTTTAAGGTTAGCTCCTACAATGAGCAGTTCTTC. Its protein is CATSDFKVSSYNEQFF.

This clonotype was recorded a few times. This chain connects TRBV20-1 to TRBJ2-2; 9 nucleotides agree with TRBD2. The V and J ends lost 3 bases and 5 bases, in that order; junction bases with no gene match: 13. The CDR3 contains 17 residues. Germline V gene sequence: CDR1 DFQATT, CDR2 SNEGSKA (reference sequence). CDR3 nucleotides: TGCAGTGCTAGGGGCGACAGCGGGGGGCTCGGGACCGGGGAGCTGTTTTTT. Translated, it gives CSARGDSGGLGTGELFF.

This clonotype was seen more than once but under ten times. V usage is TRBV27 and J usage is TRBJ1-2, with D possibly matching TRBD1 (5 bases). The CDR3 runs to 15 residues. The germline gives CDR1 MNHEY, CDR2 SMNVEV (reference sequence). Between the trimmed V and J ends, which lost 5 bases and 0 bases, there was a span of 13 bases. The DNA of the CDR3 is TGTGCCAGCAGTGCTACAGGAAGCGCTAACTATGGCTACACCTTC. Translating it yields CASSATGSANYGYTF.

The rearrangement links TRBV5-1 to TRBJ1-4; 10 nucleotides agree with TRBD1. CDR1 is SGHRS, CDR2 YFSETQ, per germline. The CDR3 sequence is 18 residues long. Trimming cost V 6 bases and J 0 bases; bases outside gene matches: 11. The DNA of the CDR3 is TGCGCCAGCAAACCCGGGACAGGGGACCCCCCAACTAATGAAAAACTGTTTTTT. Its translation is CASKPGTGDPPTNEKLFF.